These 13 T cell receptor beta chains were all obtained from the same sample, sequenced in a study of vaccination and CD4 T cells after COVID-19. Described treatment: roughly 11-day PBMC culture with coronavirus spike peptide pools or control peptides (ViraFEST assay). At the Johns Hopkins FTIC core, DNA taken from cultured CD4+ T cells was sequenced by way of the Oncomine TCR Beta short-read assay. TCRdb re-called the PCR reads with MiXCR, one entry per CDR3 protein. The sample shows about 14,000 distinct CDR3 sequences, about three fifths of them seen only once. Antigen specificity for these receptors is unknown. The sample consisted of CD4+ T cells from blood, cultured in vitro. The source of these receptors is a human donor who had recovered from COVID-19.

The gene calls are TRBV19 and TRBJ2-6, with 10 bases that match TRBD1. This CDR3 is built from 16 residues. V gave up 6 bases and J gave up 4 bases; unmatched junction bases: 6. Germline V gene sequence: CDR1 LNHDA, CDR2 SQIVND (reference sequence). CDR3 residues: CASRRTGGLGANVLTF. In DNA form, the CDR3 reads TGTGCCAGTAGACGGACAGGGGGTCTGGGGGCCAACGTCCTGACTTTC.

This clonotype was recorded a few times. V usage is TRBV12-3 or TRBV12-4 and J usage is TRBJ2-3; D is unclear. The ends were cut back, 3 bases at V and 5 bases at J, with 9 bases in the middle. The CDR3 runs to 13 residues. The CDR3: CASSLEYLDTQYF. For the CDR3, the DNA is TGTGCCAGCAGTTTGGAGTACCTAGATACGCAGTATTTT.

Only a few counts were recorded for this clonotype. The rearrangement joins TRBV28 to TRBJ2-1; the match to TRBD2 covers 9 bases. V trimming: 10 bases; J trimming: 3 bases; junction bases outside the gene matches: 4. This CDR3 has 13 residues. Germline CDR1 is MDHEN and CDR2 is SYDVKM. The CDR3 reads CATNSGSYNEQFF. For the CDR3, the DNA is TGTGCCACCAATAGCGGGAGCTACAATGAGCAGTTCTTC.

V gene TRBV7-8 combines with J gene TRBJ1-5, with D unclear. Germline CDR1 is SGHVS and CDR2 is FQNEAQ. The V and J ends lost 3 bases and 1 base respectively, with 10 bases between them. This CDR3 has 15 amino acids. CDR3 in amino acids: CASSLAQASNQPQHF. The CDR3 DNA reads as TGTGCCAGCAGCTTGGCTCAGGCGAGCAATCAGCCCCAGCATTTT.

This clonotype was observed a handful of times. This chain joins TRBV20-1 and TRBJ2-1; D gene uncertain. The germline gives CDR1 DFQATT, CDR2 SNEGSKA (reference sequence). The ends were cut back, 4 bases at V and 6 bases at J, with 16 bases in the middle. The length of the CDR3 is 14 residues. The CDR3 loop reads CSATARLTGNEQFF. The CDR3 nucleotides are TGCAGTGCTACCGCTAGATTAACGGGCAATGAGCAGTTCTTC.

This clonotype rates as medium-sized. The CDR3 DNA reads as TGCAGTGCTAGAGATCTGAGGAGTGGACAGCCCCAGCATTTT. It codes for CSARDLRSGQPQHF. The chain carries TRBV20-1 and TRBJ1-5; D is uncertain. CDR3 length: 14 residues. The V end was cut by 0 bases, the J end by 7 bases, with 13 bases between. Germline CDR1 DFQATT, CDR2 SNEGSKA (reference sequence).

The rearrangement links TRBV19 to TRBJ2-3; 11 bases are a match to TRBD2. This CDR3 comprises 18 residues. Germline V gives CDR1 LNHDA, CDR2 SQIVND (reference sequence). V lost 5 bases to trimming and J lost 0 bases; unmatched junction nucleotides: 10. The CDR3 DNA reads as TGTGCCAGTAGTGGAGGACTAGCGGGTACCCCTAGCACAGATACGCAGTATTTT. It codes for CASSGGLAGTPSTDTQYF.

V and J are TRBV6-5 and TRBJ1-4; tentatively, D is TRBD1 (5 bases). The V end was cut by 4 bases, the J end by 2 bases, with 14 bases between. Germline values: CDR1 MNHEY, CDR2 SVGAGI. The CDR3 has 16 residues. This chain's CDR3 is CASSFTGLGTNEKLFF. The DNA for the CDR3 is TGTGCCAGCAGTTTCACAGGATTGGGGACTAATGAAAAACTGTTTTTT.

The rearrangement joins TRBV19 to TRBJ1-4, with D maybe TRBD1 (5 bases). The CDR3 has 14 residues. Germline CDR1 reads LNHDA; CDR2 reads SQIVND (reference sequence). The V and J ends lost 4 bases and 6 bases respectively, with 12 bases between them. CDR3 sequence (DNA): TGTGCCAGTAGTAGCAGGGCAGTTTATGAAAAACTGTTTTTT. Encoded protein: CASSSRAVYEKLFF.

The V call is TRBV7-8, the J call TRBJ2-3; D gene unclear. Per the germline V gene, CDR1 is SGHVS and CDR2 is FQNEAQ. V was pared by 5 bases and J by 11 bases, with 14 bases between. This CDR3 has 12 amino acids. CDR3 amino acids: CASSRSRVKQYF. In DNA, the CDR3 is TGTGCCAGCAGCCGATCTAGGGTGAAGCAGTATTTT.

This chain joins TRBV10-2 and TRBJ1-5; D gene uncertain. Germline V gives CDR1 WSHSY, CDR2 SAAADI. The V end lost 3 bases, the J end lost 2 bases, and 11 bases lay between the germline ends. The CDR3 length is 15 residues. The CDR3 DNA is TGCGCCAGCAGTGAATCGGTTGTGGGCAATCAGCCCCAGCATTTT. Protein product: CASSESVVGNQPQHF.

This clonotype was counted only a few times. This CDR3 reads CSARENGNYNYGYTF. CDR3 coding DNA: TGCAGTGCTAGAGAGAACGGGAACTATAACTATGGCTACACCTTC. The V call is TRBV20-1, the J call TRBJ1-2; D gene ambiguous. V was pared by 0 bases and J by 1 base, with 12 bases between. CDR1 and CDR2 (germline): DFQATT, SNEGSKA (reference sequence). CDR3 length equals 15 residues.

The CDR3 DNA reads as TGCGCCAGCAGCGGGACTAGCGCCGGGGAGCTGTTTTTT. As protein: CASSGTSAGELFF. V is TRBV5-1 and J is TRBJ2-2, with 10 nucleotides matching TRBD2. J was trimmed by 6 bases and V by 4 bases; bases with no gene match: 0. This CDR3 spans 13 amino acids. Germline assignment: CDR1 SGHRS and CDR2 YFSETQ.